Below, 8 T cell receptor beta chains from the same sample are listed, as sequenced in a study of T cells in Graves' hyperthyroidism and ophthalmopathy. Researchers amplified the TCR beta CDR3 regions from RNA transcripts. RT-PCR in the first round (using the HTBI primer set) targeted the TCR CDR3. TCRdb ran MiXCR on the multiplex PCR reads and lists one entry per CDR3 protein. Among hundreds of thousands of distinct CDR3 sequences listed, less than 20% were seen once. Sequenced sample: blood. The receptors were sampled from a man aged 35 to 55 with Graves' ophthalmopathy.

V gene TRBV7-9 combines with J gene TRBJ1-4, with D possibly matching TRBD1 (6 bases). The V gene's germline CDR1 is SEHNR and CDR2 FQNEAQ (reference sequence). The ends were cut back, 6 bases at V and 4 bases at J, with 12 bases in the middle. The CDR3 has 14 amino acids. The CDR3 loop is CASSQGGFNEKLFF. DNA of the CDR3: TGTGCCAGCAGTCAAGGGGGGTTTAATGAAAAACTGTTTTTT.

The chain is built from TRBV9 and TRBJ2-3, with 8 bases fitting TRBD2. The V gene end was trimmed by 3 bases and the J gene end by 3 bases; junction bases not matched to a gene: 6. Germline V gene data show CDR1 as SGDLS and CDR2 as YYNGEE. The CDR3 runs 15 residues. The DNA of the CDR3 is TGTGCCAGCAGCGGGAGCGGGAGAGGAACAGATACGCAGTATTTT. Its translation: CASSGSGRGTDTQYF.

Many counts were recorded for this clonotype. The chain carries TRBV6-2 or TRBV6-3 and TRBJ2-5, with D perhaps matching TRBD2 (6 bases). V lost 4 bases and J 4 bases, leaving 13 bases between the germline ends. The CDR3 sequence is 14 residues long. Germline V gives CDR1 MNHEY, CDR2 SVGEGT. The CDR3 sequence is CASSSSGGGETQYF. As DNA, the CDR3 is TGTGCCAGCAGTTCCTCCGGGGGAGGAGAGACCCAGTACTTC.

This clonotype came up many times. The chain carries TRBV28 and TRBJ2-7; D unresolved. The CDR3 totals 12 residues. V was trimmed by 5 bases and J by 1 base, leaving 6 bases between them. Germline CDR1 and CDR2: MDHEN and SYDVKM. CDR3 amino acids: CASSPRSYEQYF. Here the CDR3 DNA reads TGTGCCAGCAGTCCACGTTCCTACGAGCAGTACTTC. Combining the CDR3 with reference TRBV28 and TRBJ2-7 gives the whole variable domain DVKVTQSSRYLVKRTGEKVFLECVQDMDHENMFWYRQDPGLGLRLIYFSYDVKMKEKGDIPEGYSVSREKKERFSLILESASTNQTSMYLCASSPRSYEQYFGPGTRLTVT.

This clonotype came up many times. The chain combines TRBV30 with TRBJ2-7; 8 bases match TRBD2. The V gene's germline CDR1 is GTSNPN and CDR2 SVGIG (reference sequence). This CDR3 has 15 residues. Trimming at V came to 1 base and at J to 6 bases, leaving 11 bases not matched to a gene. The CDR3 is CAWSDGGGPTFEQYF. In DNA, the CDR3 is TGTGCCTGGAGTGATGGCGGGGGGCCCACCTTCGAGCAGTACTTC.

This sequence joins TRBV14 and TRBJ2-1; 9 bases agree with TRBD2. Germline V gives CDR1 SGHDN, CDR2 FVKESK. With 9 bases clipped from V and 6 bases from J, the junction kept 6 bases outside the gene matches. The CDR3 loop spans 13 amino acids. The CDR3 sequence is CASRGGAPNEQFF. CDR3 nucleotides: TGTGCCAGTCGCGGGGGGGCACCCAATGAGCAGTTCTTC.

V is TRBV5-1 and J is TRBJ1-2; no reliable D call. Trimming shortened V by 4 bases and J by 4 bases, and 26 bases separated the two germline ends. CDR1 SGHRS and CDR2 YFSETQ come from the germline V gene. The CDR3 totals 18 residues. CDR3: CASSRIGLEDLHLYGYTF. The DNA of the CDR3 is TGCGCCAGCAGCCGTATCGGGCTGGAGGACCTCCATCTCTATGGCTACACCTTC.

This clonotype was detected only a few times. The chain carries TRBV11-2 and TRBJ2-2; D is uncertain. The germline gives CDR1 SGHAT, CDR2 FQNNGV. V was pared by 1 base and J by 0 bases, with 6 bases between. The CDR3 sequence is 15 residues long. CDR3 region: CASSLVTPNTGELFF. The CDR3 coding sequence is TGTGCCAGCAGCTTAGTTACCCCGAACACCGGGGAGCTGTTTTTT.